This T cell receptor beta chain was sequenced in a study of technical replicates of blood from a handful of donors. The table came from immunoSEQ multiplex PCR; TCRdb's copy has only in-frame clones and leaves some out. This sample has about 44,000 clones, with 95% to 97% found just once. V was clipped by 6 bases and J by 3 bases; unmatched bases: 4. This CDR3 has 14 residues. CDR1 MGHDK and CDR2 SYGVNS come from the germline V gene. The sequencing input was T cells isolated from PBMCs. The chain recombines TRBV25-1 with TRBJ2-7; TRBD1 matches at 11 bases. This receptor was taken from a human donor in good health. CDR3 sequence reads: CASRSGTGGYEQYF. For the CDR3, the DNA is TGTGCCAGCAGGTCGGGGACAGGGGGCTACGAGCAGTACTTC.